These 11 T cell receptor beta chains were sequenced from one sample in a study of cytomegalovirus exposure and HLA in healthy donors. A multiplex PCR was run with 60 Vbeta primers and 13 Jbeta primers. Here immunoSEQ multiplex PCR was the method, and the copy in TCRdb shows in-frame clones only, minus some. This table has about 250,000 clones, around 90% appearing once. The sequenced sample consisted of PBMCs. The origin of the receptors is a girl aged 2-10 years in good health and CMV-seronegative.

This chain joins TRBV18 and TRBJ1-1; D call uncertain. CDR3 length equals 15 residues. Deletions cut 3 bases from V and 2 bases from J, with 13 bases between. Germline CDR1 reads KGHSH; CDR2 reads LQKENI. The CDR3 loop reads CASSPLTQTNTEAFF. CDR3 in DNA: TGTGCCAGCTCACCCCTGACACAGACCAACACTGAAGCTTTCTTT.

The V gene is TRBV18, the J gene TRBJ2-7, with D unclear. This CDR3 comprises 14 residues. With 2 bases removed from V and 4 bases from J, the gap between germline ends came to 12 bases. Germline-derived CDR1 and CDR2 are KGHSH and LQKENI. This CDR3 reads CASSPNVESYEQYF. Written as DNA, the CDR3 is TGTGCCAGCTCACCAAATGTGGAGAGTTACGAGCAGTACTTC.

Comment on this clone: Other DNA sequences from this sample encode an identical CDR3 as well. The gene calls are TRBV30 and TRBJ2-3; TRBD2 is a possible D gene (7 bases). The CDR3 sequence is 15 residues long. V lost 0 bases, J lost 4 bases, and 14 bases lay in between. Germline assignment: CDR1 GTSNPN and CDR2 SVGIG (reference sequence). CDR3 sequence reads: CAWSVRWGGPDTQYF. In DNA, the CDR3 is TGTGCCTGGAGTGTAAGGTGGGGGGGCCCAGATACGCAGTATTTT.

CDR3 sequence: CASGPRGDGELFF. CDR3 DNA sequence: TGTGCCAGCGGGCCCCGGGGGGACGGGGAGCTGTTTTTT. The chain combines TRBV7-3 with TRBJ2-2; 7 nucleotides align to TRBD2. This CDR3 is 13 amino acids long. Germline CDR1 SGHTA, CDR2 FQGTGA. J gave up 7 bases and V 8 bases, and 7 bases lay outside the gene matches.

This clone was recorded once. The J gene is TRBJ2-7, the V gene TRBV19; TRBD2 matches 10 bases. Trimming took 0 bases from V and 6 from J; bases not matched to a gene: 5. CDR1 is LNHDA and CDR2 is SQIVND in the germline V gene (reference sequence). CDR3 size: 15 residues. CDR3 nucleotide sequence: TGTGCCAGTAGTATAGAGGCTAGCGGGAGAGGCGAGCAGTACTTC. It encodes CASSIEASGRGEQYF.

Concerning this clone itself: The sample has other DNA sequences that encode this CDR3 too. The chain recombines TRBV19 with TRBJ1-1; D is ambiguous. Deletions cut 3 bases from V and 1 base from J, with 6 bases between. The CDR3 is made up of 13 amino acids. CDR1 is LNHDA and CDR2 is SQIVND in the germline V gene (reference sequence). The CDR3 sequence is CASSISGNTEAFF. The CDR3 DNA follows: TGTGCCAGTAGTATCAGTGGGAACACTGAAGCTTTCTTT. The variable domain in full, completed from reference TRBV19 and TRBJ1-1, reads DGGITQSPKYLFRKEGQNVTLSCEQNLNHDAMYWYRQDPGQGLRLIYYSQIVNDFQKGDIAEGYSVSREKKESFPLTVTSAQKNPTAFYLCASSISGNTEAFFGQGTRLTVV.

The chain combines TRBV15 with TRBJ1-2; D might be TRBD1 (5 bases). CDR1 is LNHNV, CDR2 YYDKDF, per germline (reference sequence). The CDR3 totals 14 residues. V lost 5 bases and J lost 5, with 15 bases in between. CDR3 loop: CATSPTVLRYGYTF. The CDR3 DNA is TGTGCCACCAGCCCGACAGTCCTGAGGTATGGCTACACCTTC.

CDR3 in amino acids: CASSLRASVSYEQYF. The CDR3, as DNA: TGTGCCAGCTCTCTCCGGGCTAGCGTTTCCTACGAGCAGTACTTC. The chain employs TRBV18 and TRBJ2-7, with D possibly TRBD2 on 6 matching bases. The CDR3 has 15 residues. Germline CDR1 and CDR2: KGHSH and LQKENI. The germline V and J ends were trimmed by 6 bases and 1 base, with 16 bases remaining between them. Supplemented by reference TRBV18 and TRBJ2-7, the full variable domain reads NAGVMQNPRHLVRRRGQEARLRCSPMKGHSHVYWYRQLPEEGLKFMVYLQKENIIDESGMPKERFSAEFPKEGPSILRIQQVVRGDSAAYFCASSLRASVSYEQYFGPGTRLTVT.

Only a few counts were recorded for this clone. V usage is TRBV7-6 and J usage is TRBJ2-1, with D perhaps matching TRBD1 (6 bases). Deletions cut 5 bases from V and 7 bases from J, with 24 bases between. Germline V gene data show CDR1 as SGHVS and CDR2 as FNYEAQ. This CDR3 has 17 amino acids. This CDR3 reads CASSHELGQGLTNEQFF. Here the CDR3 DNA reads TGTGCCAGCAGCCACGAATTGGGTCAGGGGCTTACAAATGAGCAGTTCTTC. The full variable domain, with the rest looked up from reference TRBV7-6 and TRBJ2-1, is GAGVSQSPRYKVTKRGQDVALRCDPISGHVSLYWYRQALGQGPEFLTYFNYEAQQDKSGLPNDRFSAERPEGSISTLTIQRTEQRDSAMYRCASSHELGQGLTNEQFFGPGTRLTVL.

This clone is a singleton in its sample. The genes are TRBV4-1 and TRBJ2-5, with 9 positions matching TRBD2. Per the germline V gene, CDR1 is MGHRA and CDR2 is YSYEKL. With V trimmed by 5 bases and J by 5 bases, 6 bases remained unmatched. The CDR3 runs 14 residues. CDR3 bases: TGCGCCAGCAGCGACCTAGCGGGGTTGGAGACCCAGTACTTC. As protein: CASSDLAGLETQYF.

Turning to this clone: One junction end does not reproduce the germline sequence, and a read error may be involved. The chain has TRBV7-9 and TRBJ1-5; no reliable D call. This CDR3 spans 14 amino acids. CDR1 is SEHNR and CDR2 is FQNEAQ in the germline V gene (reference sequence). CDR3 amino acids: CSSSLGPASQPQHF. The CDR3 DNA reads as TGTTCCAGCAGCTTAGGCCCAGCGAGTCAGCCCCAGCATTTT.